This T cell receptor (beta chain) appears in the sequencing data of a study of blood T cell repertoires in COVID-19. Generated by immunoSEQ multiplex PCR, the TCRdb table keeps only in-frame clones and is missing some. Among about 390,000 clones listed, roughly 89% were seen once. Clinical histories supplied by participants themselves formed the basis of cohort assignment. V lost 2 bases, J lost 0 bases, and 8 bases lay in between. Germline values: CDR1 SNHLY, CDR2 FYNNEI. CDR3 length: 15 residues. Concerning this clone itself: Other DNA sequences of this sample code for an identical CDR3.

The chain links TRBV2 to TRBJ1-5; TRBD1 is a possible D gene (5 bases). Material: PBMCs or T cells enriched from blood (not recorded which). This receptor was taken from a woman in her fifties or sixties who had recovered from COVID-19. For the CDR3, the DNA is TGTGCCAGCAGTGAACAGGGTGATAGCAATCAGCCCCAGCATTTT. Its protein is CASSEQGDSNQPQHF.